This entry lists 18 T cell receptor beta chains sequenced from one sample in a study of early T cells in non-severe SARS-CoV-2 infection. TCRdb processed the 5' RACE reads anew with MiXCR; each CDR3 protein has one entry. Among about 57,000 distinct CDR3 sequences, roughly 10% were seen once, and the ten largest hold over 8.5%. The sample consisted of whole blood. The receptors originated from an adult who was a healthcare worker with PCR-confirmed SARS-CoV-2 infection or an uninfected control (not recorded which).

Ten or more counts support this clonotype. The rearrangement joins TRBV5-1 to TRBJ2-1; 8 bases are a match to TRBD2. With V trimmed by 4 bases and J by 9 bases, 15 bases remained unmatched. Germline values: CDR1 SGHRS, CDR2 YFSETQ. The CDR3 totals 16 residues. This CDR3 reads CASSSDLVPGGSEQFF. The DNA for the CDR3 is TGCGCCAGCAGCAGTGACCTGGTCCCGGGGGGGAGTGAGCAGTTCTTC.

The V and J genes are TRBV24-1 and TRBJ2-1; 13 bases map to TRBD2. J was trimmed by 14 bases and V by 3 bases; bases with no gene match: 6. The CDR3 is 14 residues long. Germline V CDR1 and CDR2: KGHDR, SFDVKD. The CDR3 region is CATSDAGTSGKKFF. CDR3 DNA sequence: TGTGCCACCAGTGATGCCGGGACTAGCGGGAAGAAGTTCTTC.

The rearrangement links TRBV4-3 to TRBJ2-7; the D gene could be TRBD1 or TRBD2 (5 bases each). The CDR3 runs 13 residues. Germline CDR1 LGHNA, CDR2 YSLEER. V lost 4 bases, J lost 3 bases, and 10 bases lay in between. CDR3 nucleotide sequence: TGCGCCAGCAGCCGCGCGAGGGGCTACGAGCAGTACTTC. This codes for CASSRARGYEQYF.

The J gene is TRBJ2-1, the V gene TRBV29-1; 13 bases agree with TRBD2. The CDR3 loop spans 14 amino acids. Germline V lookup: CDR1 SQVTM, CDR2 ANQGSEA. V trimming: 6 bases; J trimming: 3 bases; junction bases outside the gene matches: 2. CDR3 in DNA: TGCAGCGTGGGACTAGCGGGAATCTACAATGAGCAGTTCTTC. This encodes CSVGLAGIYNEQFF.

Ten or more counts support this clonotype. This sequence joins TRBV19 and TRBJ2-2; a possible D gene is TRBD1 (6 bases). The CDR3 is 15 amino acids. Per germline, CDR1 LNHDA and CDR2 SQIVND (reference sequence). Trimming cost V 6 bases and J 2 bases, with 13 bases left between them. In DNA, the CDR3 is TGTGCCAGTAGATCCCCGGGACACAACACCGGGGAGCTGTTTTTT. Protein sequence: CASRSPGHNTGELFF.

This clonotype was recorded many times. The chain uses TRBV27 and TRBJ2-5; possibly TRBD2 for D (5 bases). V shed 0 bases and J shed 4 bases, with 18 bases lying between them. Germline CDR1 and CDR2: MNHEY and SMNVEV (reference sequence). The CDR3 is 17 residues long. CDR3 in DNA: TGTGCCAGCAGTTTATCCTTCGGTGGTGGCGGGTCAGAGACCCAGTACTTC. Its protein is CASSLSFGGGGSETQYF.

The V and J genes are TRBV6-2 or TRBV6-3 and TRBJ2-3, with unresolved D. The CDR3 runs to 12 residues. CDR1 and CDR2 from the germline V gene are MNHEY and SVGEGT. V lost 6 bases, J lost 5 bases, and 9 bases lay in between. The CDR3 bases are TGTGCCAGCAGCCCACGGGTAGATACGCAGTATTTT. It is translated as CASSPRVDTQYF.

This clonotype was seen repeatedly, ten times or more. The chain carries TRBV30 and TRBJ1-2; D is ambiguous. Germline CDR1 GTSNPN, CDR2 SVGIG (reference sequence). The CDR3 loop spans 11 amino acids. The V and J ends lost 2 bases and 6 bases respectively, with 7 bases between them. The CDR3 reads CAWSYGDGYTF. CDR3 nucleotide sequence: TGTGCCTGGAGTTATGGGGATGGCTACACCTTC.

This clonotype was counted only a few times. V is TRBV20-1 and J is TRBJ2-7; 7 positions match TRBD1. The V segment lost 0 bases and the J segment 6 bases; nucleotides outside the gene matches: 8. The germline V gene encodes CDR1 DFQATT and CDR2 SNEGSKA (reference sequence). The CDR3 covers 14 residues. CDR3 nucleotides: TGCAGTGCTAGAGATAGAAGACAGGGCGCCGAGCAGTACTTC. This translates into CSARDRRQGAEQYF.

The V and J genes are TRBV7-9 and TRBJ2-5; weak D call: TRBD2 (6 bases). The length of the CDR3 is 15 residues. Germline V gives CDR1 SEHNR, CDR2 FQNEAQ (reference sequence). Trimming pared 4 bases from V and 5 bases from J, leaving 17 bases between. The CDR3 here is CASSSTTAAGETQYF. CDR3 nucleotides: TGTGCCAGCAGCTCAACGACGGCGGCGGGGGAGACCCAGTACTTC.

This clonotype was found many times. CDR3 nucleotide sequence: TGCAGCGCTTCAAACACTGAAGCTTTCTTT. Translated: CSASNTEAFF. The chain employs TRBV29-1 and TRBJ1-1, with no clear D. CDR1 SQVTM and CDR2 ANQGSEA come from the germline V gene. This CDR3 has 10 amino acids. Trimming took 7 bases from V and 2 from J, leaving 5 bases between them.

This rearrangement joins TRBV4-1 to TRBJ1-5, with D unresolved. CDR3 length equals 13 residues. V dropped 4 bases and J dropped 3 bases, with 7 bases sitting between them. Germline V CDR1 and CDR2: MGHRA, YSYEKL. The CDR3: CASSLKDNQPQHF. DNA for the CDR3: TGCGCCAGCAGCCTTAAGGACAATCAGCCCCAGCATTTT.

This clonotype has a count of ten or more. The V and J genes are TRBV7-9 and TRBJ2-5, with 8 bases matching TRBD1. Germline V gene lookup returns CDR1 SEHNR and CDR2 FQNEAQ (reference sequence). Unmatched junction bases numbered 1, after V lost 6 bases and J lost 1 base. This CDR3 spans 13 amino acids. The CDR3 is CASSGQGQETQYF. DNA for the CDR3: TGTGCCAGCAGTGGACAGGGCCAAGAGACCCAGTACTTC.

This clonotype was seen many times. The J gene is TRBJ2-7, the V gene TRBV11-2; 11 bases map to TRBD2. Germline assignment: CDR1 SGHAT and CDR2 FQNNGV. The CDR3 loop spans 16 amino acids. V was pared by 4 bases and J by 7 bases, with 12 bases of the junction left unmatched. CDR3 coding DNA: TGTGCCAGCAGCTCCTACCGACTAGCGGGATCGAAGGAGCAGTACTTC. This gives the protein CASSSYRLAGSKEQYF. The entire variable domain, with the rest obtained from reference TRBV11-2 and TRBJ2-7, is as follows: EAGVAQSPRYKIIEKRQSVAFWCNPISGHATLYWYQQILGQGPKLLIQFQNNGVVDDSQLPKDRFSAERLKGVDSTLKIQPAKLEDSAVYLCASSSYRLAGSKEQYFGPGTRLTVT.

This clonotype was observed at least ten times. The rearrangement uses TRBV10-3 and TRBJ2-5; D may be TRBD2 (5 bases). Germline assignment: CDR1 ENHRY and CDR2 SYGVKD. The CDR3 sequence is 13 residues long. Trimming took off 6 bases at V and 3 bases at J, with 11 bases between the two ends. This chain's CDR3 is CAISARTEETQYF. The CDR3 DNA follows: TGTGCCATCAGCGCCCGGACTGAAGAGACCCAGTACTTC.

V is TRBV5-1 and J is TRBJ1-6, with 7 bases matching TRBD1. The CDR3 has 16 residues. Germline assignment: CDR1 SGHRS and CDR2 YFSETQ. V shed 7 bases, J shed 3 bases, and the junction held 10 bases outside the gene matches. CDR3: CASGVGTADYNSPLHF. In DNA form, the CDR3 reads TGCGCCAGCGGCGTAGGGACAGCAGACTATAATTCACCCCTCCACTTT. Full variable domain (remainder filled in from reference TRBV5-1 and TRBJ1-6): KAGVTQTPRYLIKTRGQQVTLSCSPISGHRSVSWYQQTPGQGLQFLFEYFSETQRNKGNFPGRFSGRQFSNSRSEMNVSTLELGDSALYLCASGVGTADYNSPLHFGNGTRLTVT.

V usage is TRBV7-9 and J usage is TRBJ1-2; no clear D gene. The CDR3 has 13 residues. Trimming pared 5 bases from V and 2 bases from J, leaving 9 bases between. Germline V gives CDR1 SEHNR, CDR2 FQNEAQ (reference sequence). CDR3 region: CASSQDSNYGYTF. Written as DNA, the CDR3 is TGTGCCAGCAGCCAGGACTCAAACTATGGCTACACCTTC.

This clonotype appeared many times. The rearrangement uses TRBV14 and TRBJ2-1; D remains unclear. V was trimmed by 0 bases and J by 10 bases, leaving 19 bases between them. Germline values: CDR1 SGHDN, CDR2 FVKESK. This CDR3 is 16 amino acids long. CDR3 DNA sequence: TGTGCCAGCAGCCAAGATAAGGGAACTCTCCGAAGGGAGCAGTTCTTC. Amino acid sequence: CASSQDKGTLRREQFF. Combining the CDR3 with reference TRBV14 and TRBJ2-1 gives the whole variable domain EAGVTQFPSHSVIEKGQTVTLRCDPISGHDNLYWYRRVMGKEIKFLLHFVKESKQDESGMPNNRFLAERTGGTYSTLKVQPAELEDSGVYFCASSQDKGTLRREQFFGPGTRLTVL.